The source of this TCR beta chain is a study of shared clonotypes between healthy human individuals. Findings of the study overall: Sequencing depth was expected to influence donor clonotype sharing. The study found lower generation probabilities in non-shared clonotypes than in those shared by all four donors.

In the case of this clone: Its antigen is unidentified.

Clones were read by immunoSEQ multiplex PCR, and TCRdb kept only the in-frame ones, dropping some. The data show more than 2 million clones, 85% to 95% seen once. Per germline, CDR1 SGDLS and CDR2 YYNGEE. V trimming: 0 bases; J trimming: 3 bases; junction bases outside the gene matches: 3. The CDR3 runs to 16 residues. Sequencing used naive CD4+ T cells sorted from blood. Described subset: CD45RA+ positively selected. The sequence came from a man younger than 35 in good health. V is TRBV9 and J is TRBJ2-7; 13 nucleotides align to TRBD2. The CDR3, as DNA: TGTGCCAGCAGCGTAGACGGACTAGCGGGGGTCTACGAGCAGTACTTC. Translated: CASSVDGLAGVYEQYF.